This TCR beta chain was observed in a study of shared clonotypes between healthy human individuals. The data were produced by immunoSEQ multiplex PCR, yet TCRdb's version contains in-frame clones alone and is incomplete. In the table there are hundreds of thousands of clones, roughly 80% of which are singletons. The germline gives CDR1 MNHNY, CDR2 SVGAGI (reference sequence). Trimming shortened V by 5 bases and J by 1 base, and 13 bases separated the two germline ends. The CDR3 is made up of 15 amino acids. The V gene is TRBV6-6, the J gene TRBJ2-3; a weak D match, TRBD2 (5 bases). The clonotype comes from a woman aged 40 to 50 in good health. Some clones in this sample may be carry-over from other donors' samples. Sequencing was performed on PBMCs. Here the CDR3 DNA reads TGTGCCAGCAGTCCCCGAGGACTTCGCACAGATACGCAGTATTTT. It yields the protein CASSPRGLRTDTQYF.